The 24 T cell receptor beta chains below all came from one sample that was sequenced in a study of T cell responses to AZD1222 COVID-19 vaccine. The assay was immunoSEQ multiplex PCR, and TCRdb's table has in-frame clones only and misses some. The repertoire holds 56,000 or so clones, with approximately 80% as singletons. Sequences were derived from peripheral blood, sampled 28 days after the second AZD1222 dose. The receptors derive from an adult who received the AZD1222 COVID-19 vaccine.

This clone was recorded only once. The V gene is TRBV5-1, the J gene TRBJ1-1; no clear D. The CDR3 is made up of 12 amino acids. Germline V gives CDR1 SGHRS, CDR2 YFSETQ. The ends were cut back, 7 bases at V and 1 base at J, with 8 bases in the middle. This CDR3 is CASGRKNTEAFF. CDR3 coding DNA: TGCGCCAGCGGCAGGAAGAACACTGAAGCTTTCTTT. Looking up the rest from reference TRBV5-1 and TRBJ1-1 gives the full variable domain: KAGVTQTPRYLIKTRGQQVTLSCSPISGHRSVSWYQQTPGQGLQFLFEYFSETQRNKGNFPGRFSGRQFSNSRSEMNVSTLELGDSALYLCASGRKNTEAFFGQGTRLTVV.

The CDR3 loop reads CASSYEARRGSNEQFF. In DNA form, the CDR3 reads TGTGCCAGCAGTTACGAGGCTCGGCGGGGATCTAATGAGCAGTTCTTC. The V and J genes are TRBV6-5 and TRBJ2-1, with D possibly matching TRBD2 (6 bases). The CDR3 is 16 residues long. CDR1 and CDR2 (germline): MNHEY, SVGAGI. V dropped 2 bases and J dropped 7 bases, with 18 bases sitting between them.

The V call is TRBV3-1 (or the pseudogene TRBV3-2), the J call TRBJ1-2; D is perhaps TRBD1 (5 bases). The germline CDR1 and CDR2 sequences are LGHDT and YNNKEL (reference sequence). The CDR3 is 15 amino acids. The germline V and J ends were trimmed by 1 base and 6 bases, with 15 bases remaining between them. CDR3 DNA sequence: TGTGCCAGCAGCCAAGGGGGGAGGGGCTCCGATGGCTACACCTTC. This encodes CASSQGGRGSDGYTF.

The chain recombines TRBV10-2 with TRBJ2-1, with 11 positions matching TRBD2. The CDR3 extends over 15 amino acids. Trimming removed 6 bases from V and 4 bases from J; junction bases left unmatched: 5. The germline V gene has CDR1 WSHSY and CDR2 SAAADI. The CDR3 coding sequence is TGCGCCAGCAGCTCACTAGCGGGGGAGTACAATGAGCAGTTCTTC. This translates into CASSSLAGEYNEQFF.

The rearrangement links TRBV28 to TRBJ1-2; unclear D gene. This CDR3 has 15 amino acids. Per the germline V gene, CDR1 is MDHEN and CDR2 is SYDVKM. Trimming cost V 5 bases and J 4 bases, with 17 bases left between them. This chain's CDR3 is CASSLTLGSSYGYTF. The CDR3 bases are TGTGCCAGCAGTCTCACCCTGGGATCAAGCTATGGCTACACCTTC.

The chain links TRBV7-2 to TRBJ1-5; 10 positions agree with TRBD1. The CDR3 runs to 14 residues. With V trimmed by 5 bases and J by 7 bases, 5 bases remained unmatched. Germline values: CDR1 SGHTA, CDR2 FQGNSA. CDR3 sequence reads: CASSPTGGAQPQHF. In nucleotides, the CDR3 is TGTGCCAGCAGCCCGACAGGGGGCGCCCAGCCCCAGCATTTT. The variable domain in full, with the rest retrieved from reference TRBV7-2 and TRBJ1-5, is GAGVSQSPSNKVTEKGKDVELRCDPISGHTALYWYRQSLGQGLEFLIYFQGNSAPDKSGLPSDRFSAERTGGSVSTLTIQRTQQEDSAVYLCASSPTGGAQPQHFGDGTRLSIL.

The table lists this clone with a few counts. This chain links TRBV7-8 with TRBJ1-2; D gene ambiguous. The germline gives CDR1 SGHVS, CDR2 FQNEAQ. This CDR3 region has 17 residues. V lost 5 bases, J lost 0 bases, and 19 bases lay in between. The CDR3 nucleotides read TGTGCCAGCAGCCATCGCATCCCGGGAACACCTAACTATGGCTACACCTTC. It specifies CASSHRIPGTPNYGYTF.

This sequence joins TRBV6-5 and TRBJ2-1, with 8 bases matching TRBD2. This CDR3 has 16 residues. Unmatched junction bases numbered 6, after V lost 1 base and J lost 4 bases. Germline loops: CDR1 MNHEY, CDR2 SVGAGI. As DNA, the CDR3 is TGTGCCAGCAGTTACTGGAGCGGGGGTGATTACAATGAGCAGTTCTTC. It specifies CASSYWSGGDYNEQFF.

V usage is TRBV28 and J usage is TRBJ1-2; TRBD1 is a possible D gene (5 bases). Germline-derived CDR1 and CDR2 are MDHEN and SYDVKM. The CDR3 runs 14 residues. V was cut by 5 bases and J by 4 bases, with 14 bases left in between. Here the CDR3 DNA reads TGTGCCAGCAGTCCCCGACAGATCCTCTATGGCTACACCTTC. Amino acids: CASSPRQILYGYTF.

The chain recombines TRBV6-1 with TRBJ1-6, with 11 positions matching TRBD1. V was clipped by 2 bases and J by 7 bases; unmatched bases: 19. Per the germline V gene, CDR1 is MNHNS and CDR2 is SASEGT. This CDR3 is built from 21 residues. The CDR3 nucleotides are TGTGCCAGCAGTGAATTGGCCCCCGCCGCCGGGACAGGGGGACGGAATTCACCCCTCCACTTT. Its translation: CASSELAPAAGTGGRNSPLHF.

The chain is built from TRBV16 and TRBJ1-3; D is ambiguous. The CDR3 totals 14 residues. Germline CDR1 and CDR2: KGHSY and FQNENV. V gave up 0 bases and J gave up 3 bases, with 6 bases separating them. CDR3: CASSQSRVGNTIYF. The DNA of the CDR3 is TGTGCCAGCAGCCAATCCAGAGTTGGAAACACCATATATTTT.

This sequence joins TRBV13 and TRBJ1-2, with TRBD1 matching 9 bases. V was pared by 6 bases and J by 6 bases, with 11 bases of the junction left unmatched. Germline CDR1 PRHDT, CDR2 FYEKMQ (reference sequence). The CDR3 sequence is 15 residues long. The CDR3 loop is CASRLTNRGHDGYTF. CDR3 coding DNA: TGTGCCAGCAGACTCACGAACAGGGGGCACGATGGCTACACCTTC.

J is TRBJ1-1 and V is TRBV20-1; no definite D call. From germline, CDR1 is DFQATT and CDR2 SNEGSKA (reference sequence). Trimming pared 2 bases from V and 6 bases from J, leaving 7 bases between. CDR3 size: 11 residues. Written as DNA, the CDR3 is TGCAGTGCTAGAAGGGCCGCTGAAGCTTTCTTT. It yields the protein CSARRAAEAFF.

The rearrangement uses TRBV3-1 (or the pseudogene TRBV3-2) and TRBJ2-1, with D possibly being TRBD2 (6 bases). There are 17 residues in the CDR3. Germline V gives CDR1 LGHDT, CDR2 YNNKEL (reference sequence). The V and J ends lost 4 bases and 7 bases respectively, with 23 bases between them. Here the CDR3 DNA reads TGTGCCAGCAGCCGGAGAAGGTGGTCCCCCGCGGGGAATGAGCAGTTCTTC. Protein product: CASSRRRWSPAGNEQFF.

The rearrangement uses TRBV3-1 (or the pseudogene TRBV3-2) and TRBJ2-4; TRBD1 or TRBD2 may be the D gene (5 bases each). The CDR3 spans 15 residues. V was trimmed by 3 bases and J by 0 bases, leaving 9 bases between them. Per germline, CDR1 LGHDT and CDR2 YNNKEL (reference sequence). CDR3 nucleotides: TGTGCCAGCAGCCAGGGTGGGGGAGCCAAAAACATTCAGTACTTC. Amino acid sequence: CASSQGGGAKNIQYF.

The rearrangement uses TRBV7-2 and TRBJ1-4; 9 bases are shared with TRBD1. The CDR3 is 16 amino acids. Germline CDR1 reads SGHTA; CDR2 reads FQGNSA. Trimming at V came to 5 bases and at J to 7 bases, leaving 11 bases not matched to a gene. CDR3 protein: CASSPTRQGGGEKLFF. In DNA form, the CDR3 reads TGTGCCAGCAGCCCGACAAGACAGGGGGGTGGTGAAAAACTGTTTTTT.

The gene calls are TRBV27 and TRBJ1-1, with TRBD1 matching over 7 bases. J gave up 2 bases and V 4 bases, and 7 bases lay outside the gene matches. The CDR3 has 15 amino acids. Germline loops: CDR1 MNHEY, CDR2 SMNVEV (reference sequence). This CDR3 is CASSSVDRQNTEAFF. In DNA form, the CDR3 reads TGTGCCAGCAGTTCAGTGGACAGGCAAAACACTGAAGCTTTCTTT.

The V and J genes are TRBV11-2 and TRBJ1-2; no clear D gene. The germline gives CDR1 SGHAT, CDR2 FQNNGV. The germline V and J ends were trimmed by 0 bases and 2 bases, with 1 base remaining between them. The CDR3 loop spans 12 amino acids. CDR3 loop: CASSLENYGYTF. Written as DNA, the CDR3 is TGTGCCAGCAGCTTAGAGAACTATGGCTACACCTTC.

This chain connects TRBV25-1 to TRBJ1-1, with a tentative D call TRBD1 (6 bases). There are 13 residues in the CDR3. V gave up 6 bases and J gave up 6 bases, with 14 bases separating them. Germline lookup yields CDR1 MGHDK and CDR2 SYGVNS. Here the CDR3 reads CASRQGRSSEAFF. Here the CDR3 DNA reads TGTGCCAGCAGGCAGGGGAGGTCGTCTGAAGCTTTCTTT.

This chain joins TRBV20-1 and TRBJ2-1; 8 nucleotides agree with TRBD2. The junction had 10 bases not matched to a gene; V was cut back by 3 bases and J by 9 bases. CDR1 and CDR2 from the germline V gene are DFQATT and SNEGSKA (reference sequence). This CDR3 has 14 residues. The CDR3 is CSASSPGRASEQFF. As DNA, the CDR3 is TGCAGTGCTAGTTCCCCCGGGAGGGCCAGTGAGCAGTTCTTC.

The J gene is TRBJ2-3, the V gene TRBV30; D is possibly TRBD1 or TRBD2 (6 bases each). Germline loops: CDR1 GTSNPN, CDR2 SVGIG (reference sequence). The CDR3 is made up of 14 amino acids. The V end lost 4 bases, the J end lost 5 bases, and 16 bases lay between the germline ends. In nucleotides, the CDR3 is TGTGCCTGGACCGAGGGGGGATACGAAGATACGCAGTATTTT. Translated: CAWTEGGYEDTQYF.

This clone appeared once. This chain connects TRBV3-1 (or the pseudogene TRBV3-2) to TRBJ1-2; the match to TRBD1 covers 7 bases. CDR1 is LGHDT and CDR2 is YNNKEL in the germline V gene (reference sequence). The CDR3 has 12 residues. The V gene end was trimmed by 5 bases and the J gene end by 6 bases; junction bases not matched to a gene: 3. CDR3 nucleotides: TGTGCCAGCAGCTTCACAGGGGATGGCTACACCTTC. Translating gives CASSFTGDGYTF.

V and J are TRBV18 and TRBJ1-2; TRBD1 matches 9 bases. CDR1 KGHSH and CDR2 LQKENI come from the germline V gene. CDR3 length: 15 residues. Losses at the gene ends were 6 bases for V and 7 bases for J; bases not matched to a gene: 12. CDR3 sequence reads: CASSLVGQGVFGYTF. The CDR3 region has the DNA TGTGCCAGCTCCCTCGTGGGACAGGGAGTTTTTGGCTACACCTTC.

This rearrangement joins TRBV9 to TRBJ2-6; TRBD2 matches at 7 bases. The trim removed 0 bases at V and 2 bases at J, leaving 5 bases unmatched. CDR1 SGDLS and CDR2 YYNGEE come from the germline V gene. This CDR3 comprises 17 residues. DNA of the CDR3: TGTGCCAGCAGCGTAGGGCTAGCGGTGACTGGGGCCAACGTCCTGACTTTC. Amino acids: CASSVGLAVTGANVLTF.